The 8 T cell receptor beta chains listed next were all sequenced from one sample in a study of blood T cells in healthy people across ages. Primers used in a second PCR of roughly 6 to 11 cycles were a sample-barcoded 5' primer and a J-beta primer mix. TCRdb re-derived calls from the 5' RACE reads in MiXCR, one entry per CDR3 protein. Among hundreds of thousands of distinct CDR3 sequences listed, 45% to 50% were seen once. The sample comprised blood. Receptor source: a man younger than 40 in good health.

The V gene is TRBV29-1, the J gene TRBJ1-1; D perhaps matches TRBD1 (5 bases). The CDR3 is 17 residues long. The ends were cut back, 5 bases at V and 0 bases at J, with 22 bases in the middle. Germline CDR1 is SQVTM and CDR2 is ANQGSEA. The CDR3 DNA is TGCAGCGTTCTCGGACAAATCGGGCAGTTTGTGAACACTGAAGCTTTCTTT. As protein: CSVLGQIGQFVNTEAFF.

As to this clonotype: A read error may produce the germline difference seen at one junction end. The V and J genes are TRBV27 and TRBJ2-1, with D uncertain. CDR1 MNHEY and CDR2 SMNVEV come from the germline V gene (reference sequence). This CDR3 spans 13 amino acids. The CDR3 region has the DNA TGTGCCAGCAGTGTATCGCCGGTATATGAGCAGTTCTTC. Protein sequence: CASSVSPVYEQFF.

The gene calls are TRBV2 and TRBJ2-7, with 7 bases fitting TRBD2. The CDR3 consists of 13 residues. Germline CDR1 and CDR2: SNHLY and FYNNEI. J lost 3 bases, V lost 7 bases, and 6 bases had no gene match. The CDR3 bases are TGTGCCAGCAAAGGGACTACGGACTACGAGCAGTACTTC. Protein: CASKGTTDYEQYF.

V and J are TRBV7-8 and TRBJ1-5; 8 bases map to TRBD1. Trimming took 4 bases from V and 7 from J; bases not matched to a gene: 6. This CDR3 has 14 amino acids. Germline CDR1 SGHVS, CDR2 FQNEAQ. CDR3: CASSSTGGWQPQHF. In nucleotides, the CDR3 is TGTGCCAGCAGCTCTACAGGGGGTTGGCAGCCCCAGCATTTT. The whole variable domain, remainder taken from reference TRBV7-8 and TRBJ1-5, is GAGVSQSPRYKVAKRGQDVALRCDPISGHVSLFWYQQALGQGPEFLTYFQNEAQLDKSGLPSDRFFAERPEGSVSTLKIQRTQQEDSAVYLCASSSTGGWQPQHFGDGTRLSIL.

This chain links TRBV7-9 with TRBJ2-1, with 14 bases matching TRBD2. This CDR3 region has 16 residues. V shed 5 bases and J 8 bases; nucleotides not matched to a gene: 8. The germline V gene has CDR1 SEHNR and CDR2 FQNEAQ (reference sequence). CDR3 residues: CASSLLTSGGEDEQFF. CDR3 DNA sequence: TGTGCCAGCAGCCTCTTGACTAGCGGGGGGGAGGATGAGCAGTTCTTC. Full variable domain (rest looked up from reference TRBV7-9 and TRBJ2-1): DTGVSQNPRHKITKRGQNVTFRCDPISEHNRLYWYRQTLGQGPEFLTYFQNEAQLEKSRLLSDRFSAERPKGSFSTLEIQRTEQGDSAMYLCASSLLTSGGEDEQFFGPGTRLTVL.

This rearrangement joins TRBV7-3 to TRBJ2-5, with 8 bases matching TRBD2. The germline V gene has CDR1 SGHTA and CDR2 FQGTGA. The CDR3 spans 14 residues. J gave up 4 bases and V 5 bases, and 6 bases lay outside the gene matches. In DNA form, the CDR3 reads TGTGCCAGCAGCCTAGCGGGCTCAAGAGAGACCCAGTACTTC. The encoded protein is CASSLAGSRETQYF.

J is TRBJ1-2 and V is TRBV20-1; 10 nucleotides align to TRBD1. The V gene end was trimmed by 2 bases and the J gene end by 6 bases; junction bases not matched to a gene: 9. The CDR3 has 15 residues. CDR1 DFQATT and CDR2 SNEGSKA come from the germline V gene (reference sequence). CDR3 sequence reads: CSARFRDRGTDGYTF. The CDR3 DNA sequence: TGCAGTGCTAGATTCCGGGACAGGGGAACCGATGGCTACACCTTC.

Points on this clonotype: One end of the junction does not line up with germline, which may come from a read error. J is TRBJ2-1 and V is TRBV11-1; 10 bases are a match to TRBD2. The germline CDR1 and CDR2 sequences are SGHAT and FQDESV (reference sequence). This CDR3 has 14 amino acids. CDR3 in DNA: TGTGCCAGCGCTAGCGGGGGCTCCTACAATGGGCAGTTCTTC. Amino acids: CASASGGSYNGQFF.